This T cell receptor (beta chain) was found in a study of blood T cell repertoires in COVID-19. Study-level background: There were acute and convalescent COVID-19 samples, and they came from the United States, Italy and Spain. From T cells, B-cell-depleted T cells, or PBMCs came the material, which was cDNA or gDNA.

This CDR3 is 13 amino acids long. V gave up 6 bases and J gave up 5 bases, with 11 bases separating them. The germline gives CDR1 MNHEY, CDR2 SVGAGI. As processed by the authors: Reference gene primer amplification in the assay estimated nucleated cell counts. Sequencing used immunoSEQ multiplex PCR; TCRdb keeps in-frame clones, though not all of them. That table gives V, J and clone size, and the DNA gave D and trimming. The table records roughly 380,000 clones, 81% of them present only once. This sequence was found in a human donor with acute or convalescent COVID-19. The donor label of this sample is uncertain. The V and J genes are TRBV6-5 and TRBJ1-5, with D unresolved. The sequencing input was peripheral blood. CDR3 protein: CASSLYFDQPQHF. The DNA for the CDR3 is TGTGCCAGCAGCCTATATTTCGATCAGCCCCAGCATTTT.